This T cell receptor (beta chain) is from a study of post-analysis software for immune sequencing data. Study summary: There were relapsing-remitting, secondary progressive and progressive-relapsing multiple sclerosis among the disease courses included.

The CDR3 has 15 amino acids. Trimming stripped 2 bases from V and 0 bases from J, with 10 bases between. Germline values: CDR1 SGHRS, CDR2 YFSETQ. Whole-study results and caveats: Compared with controls, patients had more of about 5 TRBV segments, including TRBV5-6, TRBV5-1 and TRBV20-1. When the samples were clustered directly with F measure, those that had been prepared in the same batch showed strong co-clustering.

Unique molecular identifiers had been added to the TCR beta cDNA libraries. A population of about 0.95 to 11 million T cells gave rise to around 480,000 cDNA molecules. Each CDR3 protein gets one entry after TCRdb re-called the PCR reads with MiXCR. The top ten clones hold roughly 5.2% of a sample with 750,000 to 900,000 distinct CDR3 sequences, 46% of them seen once. On this clonotype itself: No antigen is known for it.

The chain couples TRBV5-1 to TRBJ2-3; weak D call: TRBD2 (5 bases). The origin of this receptor is a girl aged 5-17 years with multiple sclerosis. The sequencing sample was made of blood. The CDR3 DNA sequence: TGCGCCAGCAGCTTCGCGGGCCTGAGCACAGATACGCAGTATTTT. This encodes CASSFAGLSTDTQYF.